The T cell receptor beta chain under discussion was sequenced for a study of T cells in Graves' hyperthyroidism and ophthalmopathy. TCR beta CDR3 sequences were amplified from RNA transcripts. When the TCR CDR3 underwent first-round RT-PCR, the HTBI primer set was used. TCRdb reanalysed the multiplex PCR reads using MiXCR and keeps one entry per CDR3 protein. The sample contains around 380,000 distinct CDR3 sequences, approximately 13% of which appear only once. Findings and limits, study-wide: Most thyroid clonotypes with frequency above 0.001 were detected in blood. Ophthalmopathy, which appeared later, was predicted by the model a median roughly 6.6 months before onset.

The CDR3 is made up of 19 amino acids. J gave up 10 bases and V 2 bases, and 23 bases lay outside the gene matches. Germline V gene data show CDR1 as SGHRS and CDR2 as YFSETQ. To note about this clonotype: As yet, its antigen is unknown.

Sequenced material: blood. This chain uses TRBV5-1 with TRBJ2-1; 8 bases agree with TRBD2. The receptor comes from a man aged 30 to 39 with Graves' hyperthyroidism that later progressed to Graves' ophthalmopathy. CDR3 nucleotide sequence: TGCGCCAGCAGCTTTGGGGCAACGGGTCGAGCGGGGGCTGCCGGCGAGCAGTTCTTC. Translating it yields CASSFGATGRAGAAGEQFF.